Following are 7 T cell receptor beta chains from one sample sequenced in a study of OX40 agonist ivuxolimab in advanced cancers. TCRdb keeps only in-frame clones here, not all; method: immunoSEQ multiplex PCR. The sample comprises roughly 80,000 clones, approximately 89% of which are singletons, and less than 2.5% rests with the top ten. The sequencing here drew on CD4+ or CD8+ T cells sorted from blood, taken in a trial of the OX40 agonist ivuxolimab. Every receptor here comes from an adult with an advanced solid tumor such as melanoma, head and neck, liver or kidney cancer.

The CDR3 reads CASSSGFSGNTIYF. In DNA, the CDR3 is TGTGCCAGCAGTTCAGGGTTCTCTGGAAACACCATATATTTT. The chain couples TRBV11-2 to TRBJ1-3, with D perhaps TRBD1 (5 bases). The CDR3 loop spans 14 amino acids. Trimming removed 6 bases at V and 0 bases at J, with 9 bases between. The V gene's germline CDR1 is SGHAT and CDR2 FQNNGV.

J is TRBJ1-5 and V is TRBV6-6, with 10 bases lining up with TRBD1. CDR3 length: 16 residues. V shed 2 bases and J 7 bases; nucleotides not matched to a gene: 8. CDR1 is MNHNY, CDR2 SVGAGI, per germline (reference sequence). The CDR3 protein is CASSYTGTGVGQPQHF. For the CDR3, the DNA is TGTGCCAGCAGTTACACCGGGACAGGGGTTGGACAGCCCCAGCATTTT.

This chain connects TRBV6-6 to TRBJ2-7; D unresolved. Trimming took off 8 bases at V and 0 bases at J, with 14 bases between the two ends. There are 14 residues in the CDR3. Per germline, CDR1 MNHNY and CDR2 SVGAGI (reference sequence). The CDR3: CASARLGNSYEQYF. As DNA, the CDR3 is TGTGCCAGCGCACGGCTAGGTAACTCCTACGAGCAGTACTTC.

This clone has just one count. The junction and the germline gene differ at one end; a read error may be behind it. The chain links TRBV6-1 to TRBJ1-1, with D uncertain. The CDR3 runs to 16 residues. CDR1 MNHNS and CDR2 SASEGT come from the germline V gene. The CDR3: CASSQATTSRRTEAFF. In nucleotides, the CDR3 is TGTGCCAGCAGTCAAGCGACAACATCGAGGCGCACTGAAGCTTTCTTT.

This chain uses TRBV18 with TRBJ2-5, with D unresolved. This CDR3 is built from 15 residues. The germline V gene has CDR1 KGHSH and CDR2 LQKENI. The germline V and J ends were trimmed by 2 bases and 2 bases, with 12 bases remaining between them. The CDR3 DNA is TGTGCCAGCTCACCAATGCCCCAGGCACAAGAGACCCAGTACTTC. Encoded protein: CASSPMPQAQETQYF.

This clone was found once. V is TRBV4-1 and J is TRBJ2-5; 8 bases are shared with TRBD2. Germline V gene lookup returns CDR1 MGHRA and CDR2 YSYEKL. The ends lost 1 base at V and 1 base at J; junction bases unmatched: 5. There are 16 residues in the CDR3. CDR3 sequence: CASSQASGGAQETQYF. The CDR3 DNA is TGCGCCAGCAGCCAAGCGAGCGGGGGAGCCCAAGAGACCCAGTACTTC.

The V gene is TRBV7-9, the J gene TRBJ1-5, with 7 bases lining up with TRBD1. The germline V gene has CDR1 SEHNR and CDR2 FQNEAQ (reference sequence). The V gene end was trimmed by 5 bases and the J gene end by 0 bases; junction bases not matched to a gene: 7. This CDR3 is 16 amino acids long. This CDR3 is CASSPGQDDSNQPQHF. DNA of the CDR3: TGTGCCAGCAGCCCAGGACAGGATGATAGCAATCAGCCCCAGCATTTT.